Sequencing of this T cell receptor (beta chain) was carried out in a study of Ad26.COV2.S vaccination and SARS-CoV-2 variants. Broader study findings: Vaccinated individuals (as opposed to placebo recipients) had higher spike-specific TCR breadth. Total T cell responses were possibly underestimated by TCR breadth and depth analyses.

V lost 4 bases, J lost 6 bases, and 5 bases stayed unmatched. Germline CDR1 and CDR2: SGHAT and FQNNGV. This CDR3 region has 14 residues. To note about this clone: What it binds is not known.

Treatment specified: around 19 received Ad26.COV2.S at low or high dose, single or two shots; 5 received placebo; per-sample allocation not given. Each sample was drawn 63 days after the first injection (of vaccine or placebo). It was an adult aged 18-55 years in Boston who was the donor. Wuhan-strain spike was delivered by a replication-incompetent Ad26 vector. The table came from immunoSEQ multiplex PCR; TCRdb's copy has only in-frame clones and leaves some out. The data hold 410,000 or so clones, with approximately 92% observed a single time. This TCR derives from a person between 18 and 65 years old who received the Ad26.COV2.S COVID-19 vaccine or a placebo. Material: peripheral blood, obtained in a trial of Ad26.COV2.S vaccine versus placebo. V and J are TRBV11-2 and TRBJ2-7; 11 positions agree with TRBD1. CDR3 residues: CASSSSGTGGEQYF. As DNA, the CDR3 is TGTGCCAGCAGCTCGTCCGGGACAGGGGGCGAGCAGTACTTC. Supplemented by reference TRBV11-2 and TRBJ2-7, the full variable domain reads EAGVAQSPRYKIIEKRQSVAFWCNPISGHATLYWYQQILGQGPKLLIQFQNNGVVDDSQLPKDRFSAERLKGVDSTLKIQPAKLEDSAVYLCASSSSGTGGEQYFGPGTRLTVT.